The clone carrying this TCR beta chain was recorded at least ten times. Its antigen is undetermined. This specimen belongs to a study of T cell repertoires in cytomegalovirus infection. Each CDR3 protein is one row after TCRdb ran MiXCR on the reads. The table records about 400,000 distinct CDR3 sequences, roughly 20% of them present only once. Study outcomes and limitations: Cumulative frequency (of public TCR beta family members) identified carriers of CMV plus the relevant HLA.

This receptor was identified in a human donor in good health (CMV status not recorded). Some clones in this sample may be carry-over from other donors' samples. Specimen: PBMCs.

Here the CDR3 reads CASSPWAARAQETQYF. CDR3 DNA sequence: TGTGCCAGCAGCCCGTGGGCGGCCAGGGCTCAAGAGACCCAGTACTTC. The chain couples TRBV7-2 to TRBJ2-5, with D perhaps TRBD1 (5 bases). Trimming cost V 5 bases and J 2 bases, with 18 bases left between them. The CDR3 runs 16 residues. In germline, CDR1 is SGHTA, CDR2 FQGNSA. Together with reference TRBV7-2 and TRBJ2-5, the CDR3 gives the full variable domain: GAGVSQSPSNKVTEKGKDVELRCDPISGHTALYWYRQSLGQGLEFLIYFQGNSAPDKSGLPSDRFSAERTGGSVSTLTIQRTQQEDSAVYLCASSPWAARAQETQYFGPGTRLLVL.